A selection of T cell receptor beta chains follows, all from one sample in a study of T cell clonotyping in hematopoietic cell transplantation. The protocol was immunoSEQ multiplex PCR, while the TCRdb copy is restricted to in-frame clones and leaves out a portion. The table lists roughly 29,000 clones, more than 70% of them singletons, with about 5.9% in the top ten. Here the sequenced sample was peripheral blood mononuclear cells, taken before stem cell transplant. All receptors come from a man over 45 with myelodysplastic syndrome. Some clones in this sample may be carry-over from other donors' samples. Each CDR3 is given with its conserved first and last residue. Each record gives: D gene, clone size, V gene, J gene, CDR3 DNA, CDR3 protein. The D gene is left open where the match is weak. The size field is filled for only some rows; it gives once, few, many or a size class.

d_gene: TRBD1; abundance: .; v_gene: TRBV30; j_gene: TRBJ1-1; CDR3nt: TGTGCCTCCGTCCGGGTATCAGGGGGGGCCGCGGGGAACACTGAAGCTTTCTTT; CDR3aa: CASVRVSGGAAGNTEAFF
d_gene: TRBD2; abundance: .; v_gene: TRBV5-1; j_gene: TRBJ2-7; CDR3nt: TGCGCCAGCAGCGTACTAGCGGGGGTCAGAGGGGAGCAGTACTTC; CDR3aa: CASSVLAGVRGEQYF
d_gene: TRBD1; abundance: .; v_gene: TRBV28; j_gene: TRBJ2-5; CDR3nt: TGTGCCAGCAGTTTGGGACAGTCAGAGACCCAGTACTTC; CDR3aa: CASSLGQSETQYF
d_gene: .; abundance: .; v_gene: TRBV29-1; j_gene: TRBJ1-1; CDR3nt: TGCAGCGTTGAACGAACTGAAGCTTTCTTT; CDR3aa: CSVERTEAFF
d_gene: TRBD2; abundance: .; v_gene: TRBV5-1; j_gene: TRBJ2-7; CDR3nt: TGCGCCAGCAGCTCGGTGGGGACTAGCGGTTACGAGCAGTACTTC; CDR3aa: CASSSVGTSGYEQYF
d_gene: .; abundance: .; v_gene: TRBV1; j_gene: TRBJ2-1; CDR3nt: TGCACCAGCAGCCAAGGCGGTCAGTTCTCCTACAATGAGCAGTTCTTC; CDR3aa: CTSSQGGQFSYNEQFF
d_gene: .; abundance: .; v_gene: TRBV30; j_gene: TRBJ1-2; CDR3nt: TGTGCCTGGGGGTCAGGGGGCTACACCTTC; CDR3aa: CAWGSGGYTF
d_gene: .; abundance: .; v_gene: TRBV14; j_gene: TRBJ1-2; CDR3nt: TGTGCCAGCAGCCAAGGACGGGCAACCTATGGCTACACCTTC; CDR3aa: CASSQGRATYGYTF
d_gene: .; abundance: .; v_gene: TRBV30; j_gene: TRBJ1-2; CDR3nt: TGTGCCTGGGGGAAACGGGGACCTAACTATGGCTACACCTTC; CDR3aa: CAWGKRGPNYGYTF
d_gene: .; abundance: .; v_gene: TRBV6-5; j_gene: TRBJ1-5; CDR3nt: TGTGCCAGCAGCCACAACCTAATTCAGCCCCAGCATTTT; CDR3aa: CASSHNLIQPQHF
d_gene: .; abundance: few; v_gene: TRBV6-1; j_gene: TRBJ2-7; CDR3nt: TGTGCCAGCAGTGACTCCATTCTCGAGCAGTACTTC; CDR3aa: CASSDSILEQYF
d_gene: .; abundance: .; v_gene: TRBV6-6; j_gene: TRBJ2-6; CDR3nt: TGTGCCAGCAGTTTTGTACTGGCTGGGGCCAACGTCCTGACTTTC; CDR3aa: CASSFVLAGANVLTF
d_gene: TRBD2; abundance: .; v_gene: TRBV19; j_gene: TRBJ2-5; CDR3nt: TGTGCCAGTAGTACCGACGGACTAGCGGGGGGCCAAGATTCAGAGACCCAGTACTTC; CDR3aa: CASSTDGLAGGQDSETQYF
d_gene: TRBD1; abundance: medium-sized; v_gene: TRBV4-1; j_gene: TRBJ1-2; CDR3nt: TGCGCCAGCAGCCTAGGTATACGGGACAGGGTCAACTATGGCTACACCTTC; CDR3aa: CASSLGIRDRVNYGYTF
d_gene: TRBD2; abundance: .; v_gene: TRBV11-2; j_gene: TRBJ2-1; CDR3nt: TGTGCCAGCAGCTTAGATTCCCCTAGCGGGGTTTACAATGAGCAGTTCTTC; CDR3aa: CASSLDSPSGVYNEQFF
d_gene: .; abundance: .; v_gene: TRBV6-6; j_gene: TRBJ2-7; CDR3nt: TGTGCCAGCAGTTACCCGGGAGCCTACGAGCAGTACTTC; CDR3aa: CASSYPGAYEQYF
d_gene: TRBD1; abundance: .; v_gene: TRBV6-5; j_gene: TRBJ1-2; CDR3nt: TGTGCCAGCCACCAAACAGGGGTAAACTATGGCTACACCTTC; CDR3aa: CASHQTGVNYGYTF
d_gene: TRBD1; abundance: .; v_gene: TRBV25-1; j_gene: TRBJ1-1; CDR3nt: TGTGCCAGCAGTGCCAACCGGGACAGGGGATTCACTGAAGCTTTCTTT; CDR3aa: CASSANRDRGFTEAFF
d_gene: TRBD1; abundance: .; v_gene: TRBV6-5; j_gene: TRBJ1-4; CDR3nt: TGTGCCAGCAGTGGGGACAGGGGAGTCGAAAAACTGTTTTTT; CDR3aa: CASSGDRGVEKLFF
d_gene: .; abundance: .; v_gene: TRBV6-5; j_gene: TRBJ1-2; CDR3nt: TGTGCCAGCAGGAACGGGGGATTCTATGGCTACACCTTC; CDR3aa: CASRNGGFYGYTF
d_gene: .; abundance: .; v_gene: TRBV19; j_gene: TRBJ1-2; CDR3nt: TGTGCCAGCGGACAATATGGCTACACCTTC; CDR3aa: CASGQYGYTF
d_gene: TRBD1; abundance: .; v_gene: TRBV6-6; j_gene: TRBJ2-7; CDR3nt: TGTGCCAGCAGTTACAAGACAGGGCTCTCCTACGAGCAGTACTTC; CDR3aa: CASSYKTGLSYEQYF
d_gene: .; abundance: once; v_gene: TRBV30; j_gene: TRBJ1-2; CDR3nt: TGTGCCTGGAGTGTTGCGACCCCGGGACATTGGGACTATGGCTACACCTTC; CDR3aa: CAWSVATPGHWDYGYTF
d_gene: .; abundance: .; v_gene: TRBV29-1; j_gene: TRBJ2-5; CDR3nt: TGCAGCTCCCGACTAGAAGGGCAAGAGACCCAGTACTTC; CDR3aa: CSSRLEGQETQYF
d_gene: TRBD1; abundance: .; v_gene: TRBV30; j_gene: TRBJ1-5; CDR3nt: TGTGCCTGGAGTAGCGGACAGGGAGATCAGCCCCAGCATTTT; CDR3aa: CAWSSGQGDQPQHF
d_gene: TRBD2; abundance: .; v_gene: TRBV2; j_gene: TRBJ2-2; CDR3nt: TGTGCCAGCAGCGCGACCCGGACTAGCGGGCTTACCGGGGAGCTGTTTTTT; CDR3aa: CASSATRTSGLTGELFF
d_gene: .; abundance: .; v_gene: TRBV7-3; j_gene: TRBJ2-5; CDR3nt: TGTGCCAGCAGTGCGGGCTGGGGGGAGACCCAGTACTTC; CDR3aa: CASSAGWGETQYF
d_gene: .; abundance: .; v_gene: TRBV28; j_gene: TRBJ1-3; CDR3nt: TGTGCCAGCAGTCCACAGGGCAGTTACGGAAACACCATATATTTT; CDR3aa: CASSPQGSYGNTIYF
d_gene: .; abundance: .; v_gene: TRBV28; j_gene: TRBJ2-1; CDR3nt: TGTGCCAGCAATGAGCTCTACAATGAGCAGTTCTTC; CDR3aa: CASNELYNEQFF
d_gene: .; abundance: .; v_gene: TRBV6-6; j_gene: TRBJ1-5; CDR3nt: TGTGCCAGCCGGACAGTATCCAATCAGCCCCAGCATTTT; CDR3aa: CASRTVSNQPQHF
d_gene: TRBD1; abundance: .; v_gene: TRBV29-1; j_gene: TRBJ2-3; CDR3nt: TGCAGCGCCGGACAGGGGGCGGGAGATACGCAGTATTTT; CDR3aa: CSAGQGAGDTQYF
d_gene: .; abundance: .; v_gene: TRBV27; j_gene: TRBJ2-7; CDR3nt: TGTGCCAGCAGTTTAGGGCAGTCCTACGAGCAGTACTTC; CDR3aa: CASSLGQSYEQYF
d_gene: .; abundance: .; v_gene: TRBV30; j_gene: TRBJ1-2; CDR3nt: TGTGCCTGGAGTTCCAACCGGAGTCGCTACACCTTC; CDR3aa: CAWSSNRSRYTF
d_gene: TRBD1; abundance: .; v_gene: TRBV29-1; j_gene: TRBJ1-2; CDR3nt: TGCAGCATCCGACAGGGAATTGGCTACACCTTC; CDR3aa: CSIRQGIGYTF
d_gene: TRBD1; abundance: few; v_gene: TRBV25-1; j_gene: TRBJ2-1; CDR3nt: TGTGCCAGCAGCGGGACCGGGACAGGGGGCTCCTACAATGAGCAGTTCTTC; CDR3aa: CASSGTGTGGSYNEQFF
d_gene: TRBD1; abundance: .; v_gene: TRBV28; j_gene: TRBJ2-7; CDR3nt: TGTGCCAGCAGCCTTACGGACAGGGGGCGCCGGGAGCAGTACTTC; CDR3aa: CASSLTDRGRREQYF
d_gene: .; abundance: few; v_gene: TRBV6-5; j_gene: TRBJ2-1; CDR3nt: TGTGCCAGCAGTTACGAGGGGGTACAGTACAATGAGCAGTTCTTC; CDR3aa: CASSYEGVQYNEQFF
d_gene: .; abundance: .; v_gene: TRBV6-5; j_gene: TRBJ1-3; CDR3nt: TGTGCCAGCAGATCGCAAAGGGGGGATGGAAACACCATATATTTT; CDR3aa: CASRSQRGDGNTIYF
d_gene: .; abundance: .; v_gene: TRBV14; j_gene: TRBJ1-2; CDR3nt: TGTGCCAGCAGCCAAGTAGACAGAGGGTGGATAGATGGCTACACCTTC; CDR3aa: CASSQVDRGWIDGYTF
d_gene: .; abundance: .; v_gene: TRBV19; j_gene: TRBJ1-5; CDR3nt: TGTGCCAGTAGCCTTGTCGGGTTCTCGAATCAGCCCCAGCATTTT; CDR3aa: CASSLVGFSNQPQHF